This is a list of T cell receptor beta chains from one sample in a study of T cell repertoires in cytomegalovirus infection. Using its own MiXCR run on the reads, TCRdb lists one record per CDR3 protein. Among 650,000 to 900,000 distinct CDR3 sequences listed, 25% to 35% were seen once. The antigens of these receptors remain unknown. Specimen: cultured CD8+ T cells from PBMCs, collected from culture after CMV antigen stimulation. These receptors all come from a human donor in good health (CMV status not recorded). Some clones in this sample may be carry-over from other donors' samples. Each CDR3 is given with its conserved first and last residue. Rows may omit the clone size; those that give it use once, few, many or a size class.

-	TRBV12-3/TRBV12-4	14	TRBJ2-2	CASTFDSFTGELFF
-	TRBV19	11	TRBJ1-2	CASLQGDGYTF
-	TRBV7-4	15	TRBJ2-1	CASTKQGGLYNEQFF
-	TRBV7-9	13	TRBJ2-7	CASTDRGAREQYF
-	TRBV11-2	13	TRBJ2-2	CASSLEWGSELFF
few	TRBV20-1	19	TRBJ2-3	CSARDPHRGIHPSTDTQYF
-	TRBV7-6	16	TRBJ2-3	CASTYPMSQRTDTQYF
few	TRBV6-6	15	TRBJ2-1	CASSYSSSSYNEQFF
-	TRBV19	15	TRBJ2-3	CASSILPSGTDTQYF
-	TRBV20-1	13	TRBJ2-3	CSARGLVSYTQYF
few	TRBV28	14	TRBJ1-5	CASSLRGSGQPQHF
-	TRBV7-3	14	TRBJ2-3	CASSNREFTDTQYF
few	TRBV7-6	14	TRBJ2-7	CASSPAGASYEQYF
-	TRBV18	16	TRBJ2-1	CASSTTDRDMGNEQFF
-	TRBV7-9	16	TRBJ2-5	CASSTFVGEKQETQYF
few	TRBV20-1	11	TRBJ2-1	CSAIPNNEQFF
-	TRBV27	14	TRBJ1-1	CASSLQTGDTEAFF
-	TRBV27	15	TRBJ2-1	CASSSSGGAINEQFF
-	TRBV5-5	16	TRBJ1-1	CASSLELGQSNTEAFF
few	TRBV4-3	15	TRBJ1-4	CASSQGFATNEKLFF
few	TRBV4-3	18	TRBJ1-1	CASSQDYTRTQGNTEAFF
-	TRBV19	14	TRBJ1-1	CASSIGRSNTEAFF
-	TRBV5-4	17	TRBJ1-3	CASSLGPGQYIGNTIYF
few	TRBV11-2	14	TRBJ1-4	CASSKGGANEKLFF
few	TRBV20-1	16	TRBJ2-5	CSAKGSGTSAYETQYF
few	TRBV7-2	15	TRBJ2-3	CASSLTSVKRDTQYF
-	TRBV12-3/TRBV12-4	13	TRBJ2-5	CASSPQTDVTQYF
-	TRBV5-1	16	TRBJ2-1	CASSHLASGGFNEQFF
-	TRBV7-6	15	TRBJ2-1	CASSLDGSPYNEQFF
few	TRBV15	15	TRBJ2-1	CATSRSPGTGLEQFF
few	TRBV12-3/TRBV12-4	14	TRBJ2-5	CASSPGQDRGAQYF
-	TRBV7-9	14	TRBJ2-2	CASSLELGVGELFF
few	TRBV7-6	15	TRBJ1-2	CASSLGVLGSDGYTF
-	TRBV2	9	TRBJ1-2	CASTGGYTF
few	TRBV7-9	13	TRBJ1-4	CASSSLGGEKLFF
-	TRBV6-1	15	TRBJ2-7	CASRPSGTVLHEQYF
-	TRBV6-6	13	TRBJ2-1	CASSPSDVNEQFF
few	TRBV20-1	12	TRBJ1-1	CSACYPNTEAFF
many	TRBV19	16	TRBJ1-2	CASSGQGATSNYGYTF
-	TRBV7-6	15	TRBJ1-3	CASSPAGVAGNTIYF
-	TRBV7-6	16	TRBJ2-7	CASSFGVAGPEYEQYF
-	TRBV6-5	17	TRBJ2-1	CASSLTTGLAGGNEQFF
once	TRBV5-5	15	TRBJ1-5	CASSEGTAINQPQHF
-	TRBV4-1	15	TRBJ1-1	CASSHSDRLNTEAFF
few	TRBV19	15	TRBJ1-2	CASSITSGTSYGYTF
many	TRBV27	15	TRBJ2-6	CASSLSGSGANVLTF